The present TCR beta chain was sequenced within a study of response to subunit inactivated influenza vaccine. Germline CDR1 reads SGHDN; CDR2 reads FVKESK. V was pared by 2 bases and J by 6 bases, with 6 bases of the junction left unmatched. This CDR3 spans 14 amino acids. TCRdb recomputed calls from the RT-PCR reads with MiXCR, one row per CDR3 protein. The data hold about 300,000 distinct CDR3 sequences, with about 20% observed a single time. For this clonotype: Its specificity is unknown.

Notes on the study in general: That few new T cells are recruited by each seasonal influenza vaccination was the authors' suggestion.

This chain joins TRBV14 and TRBJ2-5, with 7 bases matching TRBD2. The TCR comes from a man aged 50 to 69 who received an inactivated influenza vaccine. Sequenced material: PBMCs from blood, taken about 20 months after vaccination. The CDR3 loop is CASSQLGRAKTQYF. CDR3 coding DNA: TGTGCCAGCAGCCAACTTGGGAGGGCAAAGACCCAGTACTTC.